This T cell receptor beta chain emerged from a study of early T cells in non-severe SARS-CoV-2 infection. Study context: Chains from this unsorted whole-blood bulk RNA could not be paired.

The CDR3 consists of 15 residues. The ends were cut back, 6 bases at V and 5 bases at J, with 17 bases in the middle. CDR1 and CDR2 (germline): MNHNY, SVGAGI (reference sequence). Each cDNA molecule carried a unique molecular identifier. TCRdb reanalysed the 5' RACE reads using MiXCR and keeps one entry per CDR3 protein. The top ten hold around 7% of the sample, which has about 48,000 distinct CDR3 sequences, about 6% seen once. In this sample, this clonotype turned up many times. This sequence was found in an adult who was a healthcare worker with PCR-confirmed SARS-CoV-2 infection or an uninfected control (not recorded which). The input for sequencing was whole blood, taken at baseline. The chain carries TRBV6-6 and TRBJ2-1; D possibly matches TRBD1 or TRBD2 (5 bases each). The CDR3 is CASRAPIGGDNEQFF. CDR3 nucleotide sequence: TGTGCCAGCAGAGCCCCGATTGGGGGAGACAATGAGCAGTTCTTC.